This entry features one TCR beta chain sequence. V lost 1 base and J lost 3; bases outside the gene matches: 9. The germline V gene encodes CDR1 SEHNR and CDR2 FQNEAQ (reference sequence). The CDR3 spans 17 residues. The data are from a study of control samples from healthy donors and cancer patients. The method was immunoSEQ multiplex PCR; TCRdb's version includes in-frame clones alone and lacks a portion of them. The sample includes approximately 49,000 clones, approximately 86% of them seen just once. The rearrangement uses TRBV7-9 and TRBJ2-3; TRBD1 matches 8 bases. The clonotype originates from a woman between 50 and 59 years old with lung cancer. Sequenced: PBMCs. The CDR3 nucleotides read TGTGCCAGCAGCTTAGTTCCGGGACAGGTTTTTACAGATACGCAGTATTTT. Protein sequence: CASSLVPGQVFTDTQYF.